The rows below give T cell receptor beta chains drawn from one sample of a study of cytomegalovirus exposure and HLA in healthy donors. Using immunoSEQ multiplex PCR, the repertoire was profiled, and TCRdb retains in-frame clones only, with some absent. The data contain about 200,000 clones, 60% to 80% of them seen just once; the ten biggest clones take up 1.8%. The sample consisted of PBMCs. These receptor sequences come from a male donor in good health and CMV-seronegative. Each CDR3 is given with its conserved first and last residue. D genes are given only for firm matches. Not every row has a clone size; where given, it reads once, few, many or a size class.

d_call | j_call | v_call | clone_size | cdr3_aa | cdr3_nt
TRBD1 | TRBJ2-7 | TRBV5-6 | NA | CASSPGQIIYEQYF | TGTGCCAGCAGCCCGGGACAGATTATCTACGAGCAGTACTTC
NA | TRBJ1-4 | TRBV5-4 | NA | CASSLAGGRREKLFF | TGTGCCAGCAGCTTGGCGGGGGGGCGCAGGGAAAAACTGTTTTTT
NA | TRBJ1-1 | TRBV7-9 | NA | CASTQGQYTEAFF | TGTGCCAGCACCCAGGGGCAGTACACTGAAGCTTTCTTT
TRBD1 | TRBJ2-7 | TRBV27 | NA | CASSLGPPGQGSDEQYF | TGTGCCAGCAGCTTAGGTCCCCCGGGACAGGGGTCCGACGAGCAGTACTTC
NA | TRBJ1-4 | TRBV14 | NA | CASSQEGGKDEKLFF | TGTGCCAGCAGCCAAGAGGGAGGAAAAGACGAAAAACTGTTTTTT
TRBD1 | TRBJ1-1 | TRBV10-3 | NA | CAISEGQGRTEAFF | TGTGCCATCAGTGAGGGACAGGGGAGGACTGAAGCTTTCTTT
TRBD1 | TRBJ1-4 | TRBV7-6 | NA | CASRSGQGGDEKLFF | TGTGCCAGCAGATCCGGACAGGGGGGAGATGAAAAACTGTTTTTT
NA | TRBJ1-6 | TRBV6-1 | once | CASCGAYSYNSPLHF | TGTGCCAGTTGCGGGGCATACTCCTATAATTCACCCCTCCACTTT
NA | TRBJ2-2 | TRBV14 | NA | CASSQGPTGELFF | TGTGCCAGCAGCCAAGGGCCGACCGGGGAGCTGTTTTTT
TRBD1 | TRBJ1-1 | TRBV6-1 | NA | CASSPRQGDTEAFF | TGTGCCAGCAGTCCCAGACAGGGTGACACTGAAGCTTTCTTT
NA | TRBJ1-1 | TRBV9 | NA | CASSVVQGNTEAFF | TGTGCCAGCAGCGTAGTACAGGGGAACACTGAAGCTTTCTTT
NA | TRBJ1-4 | TRBV4-2 | NA | CASSQEHEKLFF | TGTGCCAGCAGCCAAGAACACGAAAAACTGTTTTTT
NA | TRBJ1-5 | TRBV15 | NA | CATSRDRGEGNQPQHF | TGTGCCACCAGCAGAGATCGGGGTGAGGGCAATCAGCCCCAGCATTTT
TRBD2 | TRBJ2-1 | TRBV5-1 | few | CASSLGGGSYNEQFF | TGCGCCAGCAGCTTGGGGGGGGGTTCCTACAATGAGCAGTTCTTC
TRBD2 | TRBJ2-5 | TRBV11-3 | NA | CASSPGTSGRARETQYF | TGTGCCAGCAGCCCCGGGACTAGCGGGAGGGCGCGTGAGACCCAGTACTTC
TRBD2 | TRBJ2-7 | TRBV5-1 | NA | CASSLVGGYREQYF | TGCGCCAGCAGCTTGGTGGGGGGGTACCGCGAGCAGTACTTC
TRBD2 | TRBJ2-5 | TRBV6-4 | few | CASSEGTSGQETQYF | TGTGCCAGCAGTGAGGGGACTAGCGGCCAAGAGACCCAGTACTTC
TRBD1 | TRBJ1-1 | TRBV18 | NA | CASGPTGSNTEAFF | TGTGCCAGCGGTCCGACAGGGTCGAACACTGAAGCTTTCTTT
TRBD1 | TRBJ2-3 | TRBV5-1 | few | CASSLLAGGSTDTQYF | TGCGCCAGCAGCTTATTGGCAGGGGGTAGCACAGATACGCAGTATTTT
NA | TRBJ2-1 | TRBV6-6 | NA | CASSYGGDYNEQFF | TGTGCCAGCAGTTATGGGGGCGACTACAATGAGCAGTTCTTC
TRBD2 | TRBJ2-3 | TRBV13 | NA | CASSYTSGGDTQYF | TGTGCCAGCAGCTATACTAGCGGGGGGGATACGCAGTATTTT
TRBD2 | TRBJ2-5 | TRBV6-5 | NA | CASSYSGGGETQYF | TGTGCCAGCAGTTACTCTGGGGGAGGGGAGACCCAGTACTTC
NA | TRBJ2-3 | TRBV5-1 | NA | CASTPSGFPHTDTQYF | TGCGCCAGCACCCCTTCAGGGTTCCCCCACACAGATACGCAGTATTTT
TRBD1 | TRBJ1-1 | TRBV9 | NA | CASSGGATGVTEAFF | TGTGCCAGCAGCGGAGGGGCGACAGGGGTCACTGAAGCTTTCTTT
TRBD1 | TRBJ2-7 | TRBV9 | NA | CASSVAGTGPYEQYF | TGTGCCAGCAGCGTAGCGGGGACAGGTCCCTACGAGCAGTACTTC
NA | TRBJ1-2 | TRBV7-8 | NA | CASSGQGLNGYTF | TGTGCCAGCAGTGGGCAGGGGCTGAATGGCTACACCTTC
TRBD2 | TRBJ2-5 | TRBV6-1 | NA | CASSGWGLAGAQETQYF | TGTGCCAGCAGTGGATGGGGACTAGCGGGGGCCCAAGAGACCCAGTACTTC
NA | TRBJ1-2 | TRBV27 | once | CASSSLQGGSYGYTF | TGTGCCAGCAGTTCATTGCAGGGTGGTAGCTATGGCTACACCTTC
TRBD1 | TRBJ1-1 | TRBV29-1 | once | CSVGRTGRATEAFF | TGCAGCGTTGGCCGGACAGGGAGGGCCACTGAAGCTTTCTTT
TRBD1 | TRBJ1-6 | TRBV4-3 | NA | CASSQDAGDRGNSPLHF | TGCGCCAGCAGCCAAGATGCGGGGGACAGGGGAAATTCACCCCTCCACTTT
NA | TRBJ1-6 | TRBV19 | once | CASSNSPGPGSSPLHF | TGTGCCAGTAGTAACTCGCCGGGCCCGGGGAGTTCACCCCTCCACTTT
TRBD2 | TRBJ2-1 | TRBV13 | few | CASSKVSSGGHFNEQFF | TGTGCCAGCAGCAAAGTATCTAGCGGGGGACACTTCAATGAGCAGTTCTTC
TRBD1 | TRBJ1-2 | TRBV4-3 | NA | CASSRRTGGAYGYTF | TGCGCCAGCAGCCGAAGGACAGGGGGCGCCTATGGCTACACCTTC
NA | TRBJ1-3 | TRBV9 | NA | CASSVGEGYSGNTIYF | TGTGCCAGCAGCGTAGGGGAGGGGTACTCTGGAAACACCATATATTTT
NA | TRBJ2-3 | TRBV25-1 | NA | CASSESGGSDTQYF | TGTGCCAGCAGCGAGTCAGGCGGGTCAGATACGCAGTATTTT
NA | TRBJ1-5 | TRBV5-6 | NA | CASSRGQITPQHF | TGTGCCAGCAGCCGCGGACAGATCACGCCCCAGCATTTT
NA | TRBJ2-7 | TRBV27 | NA | CASSSQPSPGVSYEQYF | TGTGCCAGCAGTTCCCAACCGAGCCCGGGGGTCTCCTACGAGCAGTACTTC
NA | TRBJ1-5 | TRBV21-1 | NA | CASSKNPRTGGPYSNQPQHF | TGTGCCAGCAGCAAAAACCCTCGCACAGGGGGGCCTTATAGCAATCAGCCCCAGCATTTT
TRBD1 | TRBJ2-5 | TRBV5-4 | NA | CASSWGQGEGETQYF | TGTGCCAGCAGCTGGGGACAGGGCGAAGGAGAGACCCAGTACTTC
TRBD2 | TRBJ2-3 | TRBV5-4 | NA | CASSLRSGGNITDTQYF | TGTGCCAGCAGCTTGAGGAGCGGGGGGAATATTACAGATACGCAGTATTTT
TRBD1 | TRBJ1-1 | TRBV6-5 | NA | CASTSGQLNTEAFF | TGTGCCAGCACCTCGGGACAGCTTAACACTGAAGCTTTCTTT
TRBD2 | TRBJ2-1 | TRBV6-4 | few | CASSDLTSGGPNEQFF | TGTGCCAGCAGTGACCTGACTAGCGGAGGACCCAATGAGCAGTTCTTC
NA | TRBJ2-7 | TRBV6-7 | NA | CATPNLEQAHEQYF | TGTGCCACCCCAAACCTCGAACAGGCGCACGAGCAGTACTTC
TRBD2 | TRBJ2-5 | TRBV4-1 | NA | CASSQASGGAISETQYF | TGCGCCAGCAGCCAAGCTAGCGGGGGGGCAATTTCAGAGACCCAGTACTTC
TRBD1 | TRBJ2-5 | TRBV6-6 | NA | CASSYSRQGEETQYF | TGTGCCAGCAGTTACTCGCGACAGGGGGAAGAGACCCAGTACTTC
NA | TRBJ2-7 | TRBV5-1 | NA | CASSLVSPYEQYF | TGCGCCAGCAGCTTGGTGAGTCCCTACGAGCAGTACTTC
TRBD1 | TRBJ2-5 | TRBV6-6 | NA | CAVLVVEGTGKETQYF | TGTGCCGTCTTAGTTGTCGAGGGGACAGGAAAAGAGACCCAGTACTTC
NA | TRBJ1-1 | TRBV6-6 | NA | CASSYGGDTEAFF | TGTGCCAGCAGTTACGGGGGGGACACTGAAGCTTTCTTT
NA | TRBJ1-2 | TRBV5-1 | NA | CASSPQGQGLYGYTF | TGCGCCAGCAGCCCCCAGGGTCAGGGCCTCTATGGCTACACCTTC
TRBD1 | TRBJ2-7 | TRBV7-9 | NA | CASSLADRTGDYEQYF | TGTGCCAGCAGCTTAGCTGATAGGACAGGGGACTACGAGCAGTACTTC
NA | TRBJ1-6 | TRBV7-2 | NA | CASSGTPNSPLHF | TGTGCCAGCAGTGGGACTCCAAATTCACCCCTCCACTTT
NA | TRBJ2-5 | TRBV5-1 | NA | CASSPGGSGPQETQYF | TGCGCCAGCAGCCCCGGGGGATCGGGACCCCAAGAGACCCAGTACTTC
NA | TRBJ1-2 | TRBV5-5 | NA | CASSPTGLIYGYTF | TGTGCCAGCAGCCCCACAGGGCTCATCTATGGCTACACCTTC
TRBD1 | TRBJ1-2 | TRBV29-1 | NA | CSVSSRQGRGYTF | TGCAGCGTTTCCTCCCGACAGGGTCGGGGCTACACCTTC
NA | TRBJ1-5 | TRBV28 | once | CASSPLRDYNQPQHF | TGTGCCAGCAGTCCTCTCCGTGACTACAATCAGCCCCAGCATTTT
TRBD1 | TRBJ1-1 | TRBV2 | NA | CASIIEQGVGNTEAFF | TGTGCCAGCATAATCGAACAGGGGGTAGGAAACACTGAAGCTTTCTTT
TRBD2 | TRBJ2-2 | TRBV30 | few | CAGGRRGGNGELFF | TGTGCCGGGGGACGGCGGGGGGGCAACGGGGAGCTGTTTTTT
NA | TRBJ1-4 | TRBV7-9 | NA | CASRPSGANEKLFF | TGTGCCAGCCGACCGTCGGGGGCTAATGAAAAACTGTTTTTT
NA | TRBJ2-7 | TRBV6-1 | NA | CASSQERHVAYEQYF | TGTGCCAGCAGCCAAGAACGACATGTCGCCTACGAGCAGTACTTC